This T cell receptor (beta chain) originates from a study of blood T cell repertoires in COVID-19. Study details: The United States, Italy and Spain supplied acute and convalescent COVID-19 samples. PBMCs, B-cell-depleted T cells, or T cells provided the cDNA or gDNA that made up the material.

The authors' processing: Estimation of nucleated cell counts relied on the amplification of reference gene primers. The assay was immunoSEQ multiplex PCR, and TCRdb's table has in-frame clones only and misses some. D and trimming were read from the DNA, whereas the V and J calls and clone size are those reported in that table. The table lists 190,000 or so clones, approximately 89% of them singletons. The CDR3 has 18 residues. V gave up 5 bases and J gave up 0 bases; unmatched junction bases: 14. The germline gives CDR1 LNHDA, CDR2 SQIVND (reference sequence). Sequenced input: peripheral blood. The chain uses TRBV19 and TRBJ2-7, with TRBD1 identical over 9 bases. The TCR sequence derives from a man between 40 and 49 years old with active or convalescent COVID-19. CDR3 sequence: CASSGPDRGSSSSYEQYF. In DNA, the CDR3 is TGTGCCAGTAGTGGACCGGACAGGGGCTCATCTTCCTCCTACGAGCAGTACTTC.